The sequence of this TCR beta chain was determined in a study of blood T cell repertoires in COVID-19. Measured with immunoSEQ multiplex PCR; TCRdb has only the in-frame clones, and not every one. The data contain about 150,000 clones, roughly four fifths of them singletons. The V end was cut by 1 base, the J end by 2 bases, with 11 bases between. Germline V gene data show CDR1 as LGHDT and CDR2 as YNNKEL (reference sequence). The CDR3 loop spans 15 amino acids. Sample: peripheral blood. The origin of this receptor is a woman aged 55 to 70 with COVID-19, enrolled during active disease. The chain is built from TRBV3-1 (or the pseudogene TRBV3-2) and TRBJ1-2, with unresolved D. CDR3 sequence reads: CASSQVGGRNYGYTF. The CDR3 DNA reads TGTGCCAGCAGCCAAGTGGGAGGCAGGAACTATGGCTACACCTTC.